These 24 T cell receptor delta chains came from one sample sequenced in a study of Vδ1+ human thymocytes. Overall study results and limits: Highly polyclonal TRG and TRD repertoires with Gaussian CDR3 length distributions appeared in thymus.

These receptors are not linked to any known antigen. Extracted RNA was reverse transcribed into cDNA. Multiplex PCR used pooled V-gene forward primers and a constant-region reverse primer to amplify CDR3s. TCRdb re-called the multiplex PCR reads using CATT. The table shows some 73,000 delta-chain clones, with around 35% occurring only once. Sequencing used Vdelta1+ gamma-delta thymocytes from the thymus. Subset given: FACS-sorted CD3+ TCRalphabeta- TCRVdelta1+ TCRVdelta2- thymocytes. The receptors were sampled from a boy younger than two who had congenital heart surgery.

This clone was picked up a small number of times. This chain connects TRDV1 to TRDJ1; 12 positions match TRDD3. From germline, CDR1 is TSWWSYY and CDR2 QGS. The CDR3 loop spans 22 amino acids. Germline trimming cut 1 base from V and 0 bases from J; bases unmatched to any gene: 18. The CDR3 loop reads CALGERTTSTGGYPRYTDKLIF. DNA of the CDR3: TGTGCTCTTGGGGAACGTACGACTAGTACTGGGGGATACCCGCGGTACACCGATAAACTCATCTTT.

The gene calls are TRDV1 and TRDJ1; 9 bases agree with TRDD3. Germline CDR1 reads TSWWSYY; CDR2 reads QGS. The ends lost 3 bases at V and 0 bases at J; junction bases unmatched: 11. There are 18 residues in the CDR3. CDR3 coding DNA: TGTGCTCTTGGGGATTCCATTACTGGGGGACGCGACACCGATAAACTCATCTTT. Translating gives CALGDSITGGRDTDKLIF.

This clone was observed a few times. This rearrangement joins TRDV1 to TRDJ1; no definite D call. Per the germline V gene, CDR1 is TSWWSYY and CDR2 is QGS. The ends were cut back, 3 bases at V and 3 bases at J, with 23 bases in the middle. The CDR3 is made up of 18 amino acids. CDR3: CALGDQFGWKKSADKLIF. For the CDR3, the DNA is TGTGCTCTTGGGGACCAGTTTGGTTGGAAAAAGTCTGCCGATAAACTCATCTTT.

This clone has just a few counts. The chain employs TRDV1 and TRDJ1; 12 nucleotides match TRDD3. The ends lost 2 bases at V and 3 bases at J; junction bases unmatched: 25. The CDR3 runs to 23 residues. Per germline, CDR1 TSWWSYY and CDR2 QGS. CDR3 coding DNA: TGTGCTCTTGGGGAAGGTTTCACAATTCTCGCTGGGGGATACGCGAGGGATCCCGATAAACTCATCTTT. It encodes CALGEGFTILAGGYARDPDKLIF.

The chain recombines TRDV1 with TRDJ1; 10 nucleotides match TRDD3. V was pared by 7 bases and J by 4 bases, with 3 bases of the junction left unmatched. In germline, CDR1 is TSWWSYY, CDR2 QGS. CDR3 length: 13 residues. In DNA form, the CDR3 reads TGTGCTCTTGTTTCTGGGGGATACGATAAACTCATCTTT. Residues: CALVSGGYDKLIF.

This clone came up a few times. One junction end disagrees with the germline gene, perhaps due to a read error. V is TRDV1 and J is TRDJ1, with 10 bases matching TRDD3. Germline V CDR1 and CDR2: TSWWSYY, QGS. The CDR3 covers 12 residues. The CDR3: CALGGYEVKLIF. Here the CDR3 DNA reads TGTGCTCTGGGGGGATACGAGGTTAAACTCATCTTT.

This clone was counted between two and nine times. This chain uses TRDV1 with TRDJ1; 12 bases are a match to TRDD3. CDR1 and CDR2 (germline): TSWWSYY, QGS. V was pared by 1 base and J by 1 base, with 22 bases of the junction left unmatched. The CDR3 consists of 23 residues. This chain's CDR3 is CALGEPRYGMDTGGYRGTDKLIF. As DNA, the CDR3 is TGTGCTCTTGGGGAACCGAGGTACGGAATGGATACTGGGGGATACCGGGGCACCGATAAACTCATCTTT.

This clone was seen a handful of times. This chain links TRDV1 with TRDJ1; TRDD3 aligns across 12 bases. This CDR3 spans 20 amino acids. With 3 bases clipped from V and 7 bases from J, the junction kept 21 bases outside the gene matches. CDR1 is TSWWSYY and CDR2 is QGS in the germline V gene. The chain's CDR3 is CALGESYLTGGYCSSGKLIF. In DNA form, the CDR3 reads TGTGCTCTTGGGGAGAGTTACCTTACTGGGGGATACTGTTCTTCGGGTAAACTCATCTTT.

The V call is TRDV1, the J call TRDJ1; D ambiguous. V lost 1 base to trimming and J lost 10 bases, with 28 bases between them. The CDR3 contains 18 residues. Looked up from germline, CDR1 is TSWWSYY and CDR2 is QGS. The CDR3 nucleotides are TGTGCTCTTGGGGAACGGTTATATATACACCCGCGGGAGAGGGTACTCATCTTT. Its translation is CALGERLYIHPRERVLIF.

The chain is built from TRDV1 and TRDJ1; D might be TRDD3 (5 bases). Trimming removed 5 bases at V and 1 base at J, with 35 bases between. The CDR3 consists of 22 residues. CDR1 TSWWSYY and CDR2 QGS come from the germline V gene. CDR3 region: CALGTFITTPNSCGASTDKLIF. In DNA form, the CDR3 reads TGTGCTCTTGGGACCTTTATAACGACACCGAACAGCTGTGGGGCTAGCACCGATAAACTCATCTTT.

The chain couples TRDV1 to TRDJ1; D gene unclear. CDR1 TSWWSYY and CDR2 QGS come from the germline V gene. The CDR3 runs to 18 residues. Trimming removed 5 bases at V and 0 bases at J, with 22 bases between. CDR3 bases: TGTGCTCTTGGGAAGGGGTGCCACCTCCCACCGCACACCGATAAACTCATCTTT. Translating it yields CALGKGCHLPPHTDKLIF.

The chain employs TRDV1 and TRDJ1; 11 bases agree with TRDD3. This CDR3 region has 19 residues. The germline gives CDR1 TSWWSYY, CDR2 QGS. The V gene end was trimmed by 3 bases and the J gene end by 4 bases; junction bases not matched to a gene: 16. Here the CDR3 DNA reads TGTGCTCTTGGGGACGCTACCGGTTCCCACACTGGGGGATACGATAAACTCATCTTT. This encodes CALGDATGSHTGGYDKLIF.

The chain uses TRDV1 and TRDJ1, with 10 bases lining up with TRDD3. CDR1 TSWWSYY and CDR2 QGS come from the germline V gene. The CDR3 loop spans 25 amino acids. V lost 0 bases to trimming and J lost 2 bases; unmatched junction nucleotides: 30. CDR3 in amino acids: CALGELPKGFPTLGDIRGRTDKLIF. For the CDR3, the DNA is TGTGCTCTTGGGGAACTTCCAAAGGGGTTTCCTACGCTGGGGGATATCAGGGGTCGGACCGATAAACTCATCTTT.

Remarks on this clone: The junction differs from germline at one of its ends, possibly a read error. This chain joins TRDV1 and TRDJ1; a possible D gene is TRDD3 (6 bases). The CDR3 is made up of 15 amino acids. Germline V gives CDR1 TSWWSYY, CDR2 QGS. CDR3 in DNA: TGTGCTCTTGGGGAGGGGGGGGACCCCACCGATAAACCCATCTTT. The encoded protein is CALGEGGDPTDKPIF.

This chain joins TRDV1 and TRDJ1, with D possibly being TRDD3 (5 bases). The CDR3 runs 16 residues. From germline, CDR1 is TSWWSYY and CDR2 QGS. Trimming shortened V by 1 base and J by 1 base, and 13 bases separated the two germline ends. CDR3 sequence (DNA): TGTGCTCTTGGGGAACCCCCGATGGGGCCCACCGATAAACTCATCTTT. Translating it yields CALGEPPMGPTDKLIF.

The chain links TRDV1 to TRDJ1, with a possible D match to TRDD2 (5 bases). V dropped 0 bases and J dropped 3 bases, with 20 bases sitting between them. The CDR3 is made up of 18 amino acids. CDR1 and CDR2 from the germline V gene are TSWWSYY and QGS. The CDR3 region has the DNA TGTGCTCTTGGGGAACTGTTGACGCTTCCCCTGGAATCCGATAAACTCATCTTT. Translation gives CALGELLTLPLESDKLIF.

V and J are TRDV1 and TRDJ1; D might be TRDD3 (6 bases). Germline CDR1 TSWWSYY, CDR2 QGS. Trimming shortened V by 5 bases and J by 0 bases, and 25 bases separated the two germline ends. This CDR3 spans 19 amino acids. CDR3 in amino acids: CALGKGHTFVGGDTDKLIF. CDR3 bases: TGTGCTCTTGGGAAGGGTCATACGTTCGTGGGGGGCGACACCGATAAACTCATCTTT.

In its sample, this clone was seen a few times. V and J are TRDV2 and TRDJ2; 13 bases align to TRDD3. The CDR3 runs 17 residues. Germline CDR1 and CDR2: GEAIGNYY and EKD. Unmatched junction bases numbered 6, after V lost 2 bases and J lost 4 bases. The DNA of the CDR3 is TGTGCCTGTGACATTACTGGGGGATACGCCCCGACAGCACAACTCTTCTTT. This encodes CACDITGGYAPTAQLFF.

The chain carries TRDV1 and TRDJ1; no reliable D call. The germline V gene encodes CDR1 TSWWSYY and CDR2 QGS. The CDR3 is 14 residues long. Trimming left V 5 bases short and J 0 bases short, with 10 bases between. The chain's CDR3 is CALGQPPYTDKLIF. DNA for the CDR3: TGTGCTCTTGGGCAGCCCCCCTACACCGATAAACTCATCTTT.

J is TRDJ1 and V is TRDV1; D possibly corresponds to TRDD2 (6 bases). V was trimmed by 5 bases and J by 0 bases, leaving 19 bases between them. The germline V gene has CDR1 TSWWSYY and CDR2 QGS. This CDR3 contains 17 residues. CDR3 sequence reads: CALGPPFPRLYTDKLIF. The CDR3 DNA is TGTGCTCTTGGGCCTCCCTTCCCCAGACTTTACACCGATAAACTCATCTTT.

The gene calls are TRDV1 and TRDJ1; D is uncertain. Germline V gene lookup returns CDR1 TSWWSYY and CDR2 QGS. The CDR3 loop spans 25 amino acids. With 0 bases removed from V and 0 bases from J, the gap between germline ends came to 38 bases. In DNA, the CDR3 is TGTGCTCTTGGGGAACTCCCCCAAACAGGCGGTACTGATTCTCCCGTCCGAACGAACACCGATAAACTCATCTTT. This encodes CALGELPQTGGTDSPVRTNTDKLIF.

The sample holds a few counts of this clone. This sequence joins TRDV1 and TRDJ1; 8 positions agree with TRDD3. Trimming at V came to 6 bases and at J to 0 bases, leaving 15 bases not matched to a gene. Germline CDR1 and CDR2: TSWWSYY and QGS. This CDR3 contains 18 residues. CDR3 nucleotide sequence: TGTGCTCTTGGCCCCGAGCGGACGGTTGGGGGATACACCGATAAACTCATCTTT. Protein sequence: CALGPERTVGGYTDKLIF.

This chain uses TRDV1 with TRDJ1, with 9 bases that match TRDD3. CDR1 TSWWSYY and CDR2 QGS come from the germline V gene. V lost 2 bases to trimming and J lost 3 bases; unmatched junction nucleotides: 16. This CDR3 is 19 amino acids long. The CDR3 sequence: CALGEALCPGGYSADKLIF. CDR3 coding DNA: TGTGCTCTTGGGGAAGCCCTCTGTCCCGGGGGATACAGCGCCGATAAACTCATCTTT.

This sequence joins TRDV1 and TRDJ1; D gene uncertain. Trimming removed 0 bases at V and 4 bases at J, with 12 bases between. CDR3 length: 15 residues. In germline, CDR1 is TSWWSYY, CDR2 QGS. The CDR3 DNA sequence: TGTGCTCTTGGGGAACTGGCTAAGCCTTTCGATAAACTCATCTTT. As protein: CALGELAKPFDKLIF.